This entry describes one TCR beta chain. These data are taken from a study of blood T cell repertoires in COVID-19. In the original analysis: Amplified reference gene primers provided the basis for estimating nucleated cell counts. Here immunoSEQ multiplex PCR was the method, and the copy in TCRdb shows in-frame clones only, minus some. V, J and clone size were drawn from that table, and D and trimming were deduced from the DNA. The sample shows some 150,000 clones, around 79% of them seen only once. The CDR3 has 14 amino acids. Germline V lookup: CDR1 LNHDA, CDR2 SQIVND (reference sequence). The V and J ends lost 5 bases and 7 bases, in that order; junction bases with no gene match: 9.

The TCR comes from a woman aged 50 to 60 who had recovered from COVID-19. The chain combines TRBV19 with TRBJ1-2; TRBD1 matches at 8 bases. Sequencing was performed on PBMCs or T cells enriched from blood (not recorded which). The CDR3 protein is CASSAGQAQSGYTF. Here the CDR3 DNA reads TGTGCCAGTAGTGCGGGACAGGCCCAAAGTGGCTACACCTTC. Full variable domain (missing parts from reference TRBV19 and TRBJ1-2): DGGITQSPKYLFRKEGQNVTLSCEQNLNHDAMYWYRQDPGQGLRLIYYSQIVNDFQKGDIAEGYSVSREKKESFPLTVTSAQKNPTAFYLCASSAGQAQSGYTFGSGTRLTVV.